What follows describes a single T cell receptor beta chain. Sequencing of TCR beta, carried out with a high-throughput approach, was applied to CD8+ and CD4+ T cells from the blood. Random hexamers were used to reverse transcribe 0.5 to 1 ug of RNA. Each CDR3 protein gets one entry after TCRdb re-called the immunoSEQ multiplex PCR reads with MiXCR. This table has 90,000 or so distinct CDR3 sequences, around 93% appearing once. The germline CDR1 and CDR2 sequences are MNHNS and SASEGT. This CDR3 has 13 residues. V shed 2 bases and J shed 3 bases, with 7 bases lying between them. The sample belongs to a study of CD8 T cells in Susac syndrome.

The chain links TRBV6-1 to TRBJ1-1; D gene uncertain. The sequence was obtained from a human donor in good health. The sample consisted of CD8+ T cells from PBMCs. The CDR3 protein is CASSEWPDTEAFF. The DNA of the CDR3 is TGTGCCAGCAGTGAATGGCCCGACACTGAAGCTTTCTTT.